A single sample is the source of the 12 T cell receptor beta chains below, sequenced in a study of beta chain features in type 1 diabetes (dated by TCRdb to the late 2010s). Results the study describes overall, beyond this receptor: A moderate but significant shortening of TCRB CDR3 length was observed in type 1 diabetes patients in all four CD4+ subsets.

Which antigens these TCRs recognize remains unknown. The method behind the library was the immunoSEQ multiplex PCR assay. All of the isolated RNA was reverse transcribed with the High Capacity cDNA Reverse Transcription Kit, so expressed TCRB transcripts were sequenced. In TCRdb, the immuneACCESS table is reduced to in-frame sequences with V and J assigned. These tables do not hold every clone; where another copy was compared, an unresolved V gene accounts for under half, and the others remain unexplained. This sample lists 300,000 to 350,000 clones; 7% to 10% were detected once. The leading ten clones occupy around 1% of the sample. Sequenced material: central memory CD4+ T cells from blood. These receptors were taken from a man aged 30 to 39 with type 1 diabetes.

About this clone: The same CDR3 is also encoded by other DNA sequences in this sample. The chain uses TRBV9 and TRBJ2-1; 10 positions agree with TRBD2. V shed 0 bases, J shed 4 bases, and the junction held 1 base outside the gene matches. CDR1 SGDLS and CDR2 YYNGEE come from the germline V gene. CDR3 size: 15 residues. DNA of the CDR3: TGTGCCAGCAGCGTAGCTAGCGGGGGTTACAATGAGCAGTTCTTC. Encoded protein: CASSVASGGYNEQFF.

This clone has a count of ten or more. In nucleotides, the CDR3 is TGTGCCAGCAGTCCCCAGAGGACAGGGGTGGGCGGCTACACCTTC. This encodes CASSPQRTGVGGYTF. The V and J genes are TRBV28 and TRBJ1-2; 9 nucleotides align to TRBD1. From germline, CDR1 is MDHEN and CDR2 SYDVKM. Losses at the gene ends were 5 bases for V and 8 bases for J; bases not matched to a gene: 12. This CDR3 is built from 15 residues.

This clone was detected only a few times. This chain links TRBV27 with TRBJ2-1, with 15 bases aligning to TRBD2. Losses at the gene ends were 5 bases for V and 10 bases for J; bases not matched to a gene: 6. The CDR3 sequence is 15 residues long. From germline, CDR1 is MNHEY and CDR2 SMNVEV (reference sequence). The CDR3 DNA reads TGTGCCAGCAGTCCGGGGACTAGCGGGGGGCTCGAGCAGTTCTTC. It is translated as CASSPGTSGGLEQFF.

This clone appeared many times. J is TRBJ1-4 and V is TRBV29-1; 7 bases line up with TRBD1. V lost 6 bases, J lost 1 base, and 8 bases stayed unmatched. Germline values: CDR1 SQVTM, CDR2 ANQGSEA. The CDR3 length is 15 residues. CDR3 nucleotides: TGCAGCGTAAACGGACAGGAGGGAACTAATGAAAAACTGTTTTTT. Translated, it gives CSVNGQEGTNEKLFF. Drawing the rest from reference TRBV29-1 and TRBJ1-4, the complete variable domain is SAVISQKPSRDICQRGTSLTIQCQVDSQVTMMFWYRQQPGQSLTLIATANQGSEATYESGFVIDKFPISRPNLTFSTLTVSNMSPEDSSIYLCSVNGQEGTNEKLFFGSGTQLSVL.

A few counts support this clone. This sequence joins TRBV18 and TRBJ1-2; no clear D. Germline V CDR1 and CDR2: KGHSH, LQKENI. This CDR3 has 12 residues. Trimming took 3 bases from V and 6 from J, leaving 8 bases between them. The CDR3 bases are TGTGCCAGCTCACCGGACTTTGATGGCTACACCTTC. It specifies CASSPDFDGYTF.

This clone was counted once. This chain links TRBV30 with TRBJ1-2; D gene ambiguous. This CDR3 spans 11 amino acids. Between the trimmed V and J ends, which lost 0 bases and 6 bases, there was a span of 5 bases. Germline assignment: CDR1 GTSNPN and CDR2 SVGIG (reference sequence). CDR3 bases: TGTGCCTGGAGTGTGGATCATGGCTACACCTTC. Translating gives CAWSVDHGYTF.

This clone was seen a few times. The V gene is TRBV19, the J gene TRBJ1-5, with a tentative D call TRBD1 (5 bases). Germline values: CDR1 LNHDA, CDR2 SQIVND (reference sequence). The CDR3 length is 14 residues. The V gene lost 3 bases and the J gene lost 6 bases, with 12 bases spanning the gap. The CDR3: CASSIEQGGQPQHF. The CDR3 bases are TGTGCCAGTAGTATTGAGCAGGGTGGTCAGCCCCAGCATTTT.

The chain couples TRBV11-2 to TRBJ1-6; no definite D call. Germline lookup yields CDR1 SGHAT and CDR2 FQNNGV. The CDR3 totals 14 residues. Trimming removed 0 bases at V and 11 bases at J, with 11 bases between. DNA of the CDR3: TGTGCCAGCAGCTTAGAGGGCCCAGGTCCACCCCTCCACTTT. Translating it yields CASSLEGPGPPLHF. Combining the CDR3 with reference TRBV11-2 and TRBJ1-6 gives the whole variable domain EAGVAQSPRYKIIEKRQSVAFWCNPISGHATLYWYQQILGQGPKLLIQFQNNGVVDDSQLPKDRFSAERLKGVDSTLKIQPAKLEDSAVYLCASSLEGPGPPLHFGNGTRLTVT.

This clone was seen only a few times. The chain couples TRBV5-1 to TRBJ1-6, with D maybe TRBD1 (6 bases). Germline V gives CDR1 SGHRS, CDR2 YFSETQ. The CDR3 is 15 residues long. The germline V and J ends were trimmed by 1 base and 5 bases, with 10 bases remaining between them. CDR3 in amino acids: CASSLRGGDNSPLHF. CDR3 DNA sequence: TGCGCCAGCAGCTTGAGAGGGGGGGATAATTCACCCCTCCACTTT.

Only a few counts were recorded for this clone. The rearrangement uses TRBV11-2 and TRBJ2-3, with D hard to call. This CDR3 has 14 residues. From germline, CDR1 is SGHAT and CDR2 FQNNGV. Trimming left V 3 bases short and J 1 base short, with 8 bases between. The CDR3 loop is CASSFIPGTDTQYF. The CDR3 region has the DNA TGTGCCAGCAGCTTTATACCGGGCACAGATACGCAGTATTTT. Full variable domain (rest looked up from reference TRBV11-2 and TRBJ2-3): EAGVAQSPRYKIIEKRQSVAFWCNPISGHATLYWYQQILGQGPKLLIQFQNNGVVDDSQLPKDRFSAERLKGVDSTLKIQPAKLEDSAVYLCASSFIPGTDTQYFGPGTRLTVL.

This clone appeared a few times. The chain employs TRBV27 and TRBJ1-6; no clear D. The CDR3 length is 15 residues. CDR1 and CDR2 from the germline V gene are MNHEY and SMNVEV (reference sequence). Trimming shortened V by 8 bases and J by 7 bases, and 18 bases separated the two germline ends. CDR3 DNA: TGTGCCAGCGGCTCAACGGGCGACGGGAATTCACCCCTCCACTTT. Its translation: CASGSTGDGNSPLHF.

The chain recombines TRBV30 with TRBJ2-3; 12 bases are a match to TRBD1. The CDR3 consists of 15 residues. Trimming at V came to 5 bases and at J to 4 bases, leaving 7 bases not matched to a gene. Germline V CDR1 and CDR2: GTSNPN, SVGIG (reference sequence). The CDR3: CAWGTGGLRADTQYF. The CDR3, as DNA: TGTGCCTGGGGGACAGGGGGCCTTAGGGCAGATACGCAGTATTTT. The variable domain in full, completed from reference TRBV30 and TRBJ2-3, reads SQTIHQWPATLVQPVGSPLSLECTVEGTSNPNLYWYRQAAGRGLQLLFYSVGIGQISSEVPQNLSASRPQDRQFILSSKKLLLSDSGFYLCAWGTGGLRADTQYFGPGTRLTVL.